This T cell receptor beta chain was captured in a study of blood T cell repertoires in COVID-19 (TCRdb year 2020). For the wider study: Collaborator samples came from the United States, Italy and Spain and covered acute and convalescent phases of COVID-19. The repertoires were released in a freely available public database meant as a resource for research on the immune response to SARS-CoV-2. The material from the prospective study consisted of cDNA or gDNA derived from T cells, B-cell-depleted T cells, or PBMCs. Samples came from the ongoing ImmuneRACE study (first 160 participants) plus 1,254 subjects from 6 global collaborators. Sample metadata almost always included a de-identified subject ID, COVID-19 status, age in years and sex. Deeply sampled blood TCRbeta repertoires from subjects exposed to, actively infected with, or recovered from COVID-19 were included in the dataset. Where available, HLA class I and class II types were obtained from metadata supplied by the sample provider rather than from assay-based typing.

As regards this clone: Its antigen is still unknown. There are no base qualities to consult, and no much larger clone falls within one base.

TCRbeta CDR3 regions were amplified from genomic DNA by means of the immunoSEQ Assay, a bias-controlled multiplex PCR. The study's processing was this. Within the assay, amplification of reference gene primers was used to estimate how many nucleated cells each sample contained. To quantify the absolute abundance of each unique TCRbeta CDR3 rearrangement, sequence reads were collapsed and filtered. For each sample, productive Simpson clonality was calculated by taking the square root of Simpson's diversity index across productive rearrangements. This is the immuneACCESS table as TCRdb keeps it, with only in-frame sequences that have V and J called. A part of the clones is gone; compared with another copy, unresolved V genes explain less than half, and the rest is unexplained. Clone size and V and J calls were adopted from that table, with D and trimming inferred from the DNA. Here the sample has around 29,000 clones; around 90% occur a single time. The ten largest make up less than 9.5% of the sample.

V loses 4 bases of germline sequence and J loses 3 bases, and the interval between the two ends is 15 bases. Sequences SGDLS (CDR1) and YYNGEE (CDR2) are obtained from the germline V gene. Its CDR3 holds 15 amino acids, cysteine through phenylalanine. The DNA shown is the 45-base CDR3, in frame from base 1. Collaborating institutions collected whole blood in K2EDTA tubes following their own protocols. Collaborator samples were shipped for TCRbeta analysis as frozen whole blood, isolated PBMCs, or DNA extracted from either sample type. Study-wide findings and limitations: The quantity of clinical and demographic metadata differed by source and by participant and was supplied without curation.

The receptor's source is a human donor in a cohort sampled during active COVID-19. The chain is made from TRBV9 and TRBJ2-3, with TRBD2 as a weak D call on 5 bases. The sequenced sample was peripheral blood. The DNA sequence is given as TGTGCCAGCAGCCTAACCCCGAGGGAGACAGATACGCAGTATTTT. It is translated as CASSLTPRETDTQYF.